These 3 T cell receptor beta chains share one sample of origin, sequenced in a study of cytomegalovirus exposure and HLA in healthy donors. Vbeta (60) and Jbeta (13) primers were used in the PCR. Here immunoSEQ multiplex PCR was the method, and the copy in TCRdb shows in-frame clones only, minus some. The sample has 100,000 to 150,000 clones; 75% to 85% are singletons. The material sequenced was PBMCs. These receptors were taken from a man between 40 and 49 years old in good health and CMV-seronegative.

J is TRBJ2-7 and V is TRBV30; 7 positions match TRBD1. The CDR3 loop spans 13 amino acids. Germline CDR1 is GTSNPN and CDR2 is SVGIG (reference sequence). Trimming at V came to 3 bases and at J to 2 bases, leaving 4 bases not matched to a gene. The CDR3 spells CAWRGTATYEQYF. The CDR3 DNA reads TGTGCCTGGAGGGGGACAGCGACCTACGAGCAGTACTTC.

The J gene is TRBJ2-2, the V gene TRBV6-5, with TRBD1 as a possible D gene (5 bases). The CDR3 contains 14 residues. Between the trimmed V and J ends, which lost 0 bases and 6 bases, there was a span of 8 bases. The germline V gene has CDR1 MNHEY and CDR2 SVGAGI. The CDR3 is CASSYSKGPGELFF. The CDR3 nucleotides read TGTGCCAGCAGTTACTCGAAGGGGCCCGGGGAGCTGTTTTTT.

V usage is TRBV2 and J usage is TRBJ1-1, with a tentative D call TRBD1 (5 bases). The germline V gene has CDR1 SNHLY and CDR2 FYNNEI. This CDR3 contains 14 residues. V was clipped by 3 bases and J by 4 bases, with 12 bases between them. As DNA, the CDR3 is TGTGCCAGCAGTGACGGGGGATCAGGCACTGAAGCTTTCTTT. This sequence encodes CASSDGGSGTEAFF.